This T cell receptor beta chain stems from a study of Ad26.COV2.S vaccination and SARS-CoV-2 variants. The study's findings and limits: Greater spike-specific TCR breadth was seen in vaccine recipients than in placebo recipients. Estimates derived from TCR breadth and depth analyses may have underestimated total T cell responses.

Of note for this clone: Its antigen is not known.

Profiled with immunoSEQ multiplex PCR; TCRdb holds only in-frame clones, not every one. The sample has about 350,000 clones, about 90% seen once. CDR3 length: 14 residues. Trimming shortened V by 3 bases and J by 8 bases, and 13 bases separated the two germline ends. Germline-derived CDR1 and CDR2 are KGHSH and LQKENI. The origin of this receptor is a human donor who had recovered from COVID-19. The chain joins TRBV18 to TRBJ1-4; D is unresolved. This material consisted of peripheral blood, taken after recovery from COVID-19. This chain's CDR3 is CASSPVLQPEKLFF. DNA for the CDR3: TGTGCCAGCTCACCTGTATTACAGCCGGAAAAACTGTTTTTT.